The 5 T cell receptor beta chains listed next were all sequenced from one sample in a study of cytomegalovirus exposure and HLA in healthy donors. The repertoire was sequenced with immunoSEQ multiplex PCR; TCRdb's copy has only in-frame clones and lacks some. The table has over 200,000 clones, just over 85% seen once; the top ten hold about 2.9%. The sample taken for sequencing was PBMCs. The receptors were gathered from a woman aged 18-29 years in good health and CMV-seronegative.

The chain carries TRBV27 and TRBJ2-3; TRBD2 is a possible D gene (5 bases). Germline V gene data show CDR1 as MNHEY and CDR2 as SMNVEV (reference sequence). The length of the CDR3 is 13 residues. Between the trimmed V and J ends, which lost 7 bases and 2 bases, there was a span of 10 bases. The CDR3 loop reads CASKARATDTQYF. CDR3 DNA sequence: TGTGCCAGCAAGGCGCGGGCCACAGATACGCAGTATTTT.

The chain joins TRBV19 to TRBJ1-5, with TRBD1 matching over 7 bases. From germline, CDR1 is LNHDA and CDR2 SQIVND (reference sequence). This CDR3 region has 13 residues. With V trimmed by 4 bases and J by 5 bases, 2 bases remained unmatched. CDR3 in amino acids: CASSTQGDQPQHF. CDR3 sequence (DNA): TGTGCCAGTAGTACTCAGGGGGATCAGCCCCAGCATTTT.

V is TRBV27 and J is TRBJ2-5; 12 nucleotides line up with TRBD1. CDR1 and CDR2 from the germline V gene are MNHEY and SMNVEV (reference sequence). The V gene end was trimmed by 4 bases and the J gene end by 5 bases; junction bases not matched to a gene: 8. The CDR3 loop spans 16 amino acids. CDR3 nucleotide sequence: TGTGCCAGCAGTTCCCGGGACAGGGGGCTGTGGGAGACCCAGTACTTC. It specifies CASSSRDRGLWETQYF.

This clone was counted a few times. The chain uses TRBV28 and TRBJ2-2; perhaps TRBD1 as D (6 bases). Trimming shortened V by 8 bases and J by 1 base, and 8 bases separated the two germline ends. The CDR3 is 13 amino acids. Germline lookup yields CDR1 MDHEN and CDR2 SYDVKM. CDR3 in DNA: TGTGCCAGCCTCAGGGGGAACACCGGGGAGCTGTTTTTT. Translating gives CASLRGNTGELFF. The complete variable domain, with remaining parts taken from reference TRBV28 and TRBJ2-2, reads DVKVTQSSRYLVKRTGEKVFLECVQDMDHENMFWYRQDPGLGLRLIYFSYDVKMKEKGDIPEGYSVSREKKERFSLILESASTNQTSMYLCASLRGNTGELFFGEGSRLTVL.

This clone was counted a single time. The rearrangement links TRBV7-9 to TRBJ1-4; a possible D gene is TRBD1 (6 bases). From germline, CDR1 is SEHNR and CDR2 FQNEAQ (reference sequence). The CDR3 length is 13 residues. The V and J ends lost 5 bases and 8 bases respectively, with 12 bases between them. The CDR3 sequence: CASSIRTEEKLFF. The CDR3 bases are TGTGCCAGCAGCATAAGGACAGAAGAAAAACTGTTTTTT.